One sample yielded the 22 T cell receptor beta chains listed below, sequenced in a study of cytomegalovirus exposure and HLA in healthy donors. 13 Jbeta primers and 60 Vbeta primers were used for the PCR. Assay: immunoSEQ multiplex PCR; the TCRdb copy retains only in-frame clones and omits some. This sample contains 45,000 to 60,000 clones. The sample was PBMCs. These receptors came from a female donor in good health and CMV-seronegative.

The chain links TRBV27 to TRBJ1-1, with 7 bases lining up with TRBD1. The CDR3 length is 14 residues. With V trimmed by 6 bases and J by 2 bases, 6 bases remained unmatched. Germline V gene lookup returns CDR1 MNHEY and CDR2 SMNVEV (reference sequence). The CDR3 is CASRPGTVNTEAFF. In DNA form, the CDR3 reads TGTGCCAGCAGACCCGGGACAGTCAACACTGAAGCTTTCTTT.

The chain employs TRBV5-1 and TRBJ1-1; TRBD1 matches 7 bases. The CDR3 has 14 residues. Trimming took 1 base from V and 7 from J; bases not matched to a gene: 7. The germline CDR1 and CDR2 sequences are SGHRS and YFSETQ. This chain's CDR3 is CASSLLGGADEAFF. Written as DNA, the CDR3 is TGCGCCAGCAGCTTGTTAGGGGGCGCAGATGAAGCTTTCTTT.

The rearrangement links TRBV5-1 to TRBJ2-1; 8 bases are a match to TRBD1. V trimming: 4 bases; J trimming: 6 bases; junction bases outside the gene matches: 6. The CDR3 is 14 residues long. CDR1 and CDR2 from the germline V gene are SGHRS and YFSETQ. The CDR3 region is CASSSQGAGNEQFF. CDR3 DNA sequence: TGCGCCAGCAGCAGCCAGGGGGCCGGCAATGAGCAGTTCTTC.

The chain combines TRBV4-2 with TRBJ2-2; 13 bases map to TRBD2. The CDR3 is made up of 16 amino acids. The germline gives CDR1 LGHNA, CDR2 YNFKEQ. V was clipped by 4 bases and J by 2 bases; unmatched bases: 1. CDR3 sequence reads: CASSRTSGGNTGELFF. In DNA, the CDR3 is TGTGCCAGCAGCCGGACTAGCGGGGGAAACACCGGGGAGCTGTTTTTT.

The chain links TRBV5-1 to TRBJ1-4; D uncertain. The CDR3 consists of 13 residues. The V and J ends lost 1 base and 10 bases respectively, with 11 bases between them. In germline, CDR1 is SGHRS, CDR2 YFSETQ. The CDR3 sequence is CASSLWALRKLFF. As DNA, the CDR3 is TGCGCCAGCAGCTTGTGGGCCCTAAGAAAACTGTTTTTT.

This chain connects TRBV20-1 to TRBJ1-1, with D unresolved. The CDR3 is 11 residues long. V was clipped by 7 bases and J by 3 bases, with 9 bases between them. From germline, CDR1 is DFQATT and CDR2 SNEGSKA (reference sequence). The CDR3: CSGRRYTEAFF. CDR3 bases: TGCAGTGGTCGGAGATACACTGAAGCTTTCTTT.

V is TRBV5-1 and J is TRBJ2-5; perhaps TRBD1 as D (6 bases). Germline V CDR1 and CDR2: SGHRS, YFSETQ. The CDR3 extends over 15 amino acids. V lost 0 bases and J lost 4, with 13 bases in between. The CDR3 region has the DNA TGCGCCAGCAGCTTGGCCCAGGGGTCGGCAGAGACCCAGTACTTC. Protein sequence: CASSLAQGSAETQYF.

The chain carries TRBV13 and TRBJ1-1; TRBD1 agrees at 11 bases. The CDR3 runs 19 residues. Germline-derived CDR1 and CDR2 are PRHDT and FYEKMQ (reference sequence). V gave up 5 bases and J gave up 3 bases; unmatched junction bases: 17. DNA of the CDR3: TGTGCCAGCAGCCCGCGCCCAGGGACAGGGGGTTTTGAGGACACTGAAGCTTTCTTT. Protein sequence: CASSPRPGTGGFEDTEAFF.

The rearrangement uses TRBV5-4 and TRBJ2-5; 10 nucleotides agree with TRBD2. The CDR3 sequence is 16 residues long. In germline, CDR1 is SGHNT, CDR2 YYREEE (reference sequence). Trimming removed 4 bases from V and 0 bases from J; junction bases left unmatched: 6. The CDR3 DNA is TGTGCCAGCAGCCGTGAGGGGACTAGCGACCAAGAGACCCAGTACTTC. Its protein is CASSREGTSDQETQYF.

CDR3 coding DNA: TGCGCCAGCAGCCGGACTAGCGGGGTGGGGAACTACGAGCAGTACTTC. This sequence encodes CASSRTSGVGNYEQYF. This chain joins TRBV5-1 and TRBJ2-7; 12 bases align to TRBD2. The CDR3 spans 16 residues. The germline gives CDR1 SGHRS, CDR2 YFSETQ. V lost 4 bases and J lost 3; bases outside the gene matches: 8.

The J gene is TRBJ2-7, the V gene TRBV29-1, with TRBD2 matching 11 bases. Germline loops: CDR1 SQVTM, CDR2 ANQGSEA. V lost 4 bases to trimming and J lost 3 bases; unmatched junction nucleotides: 2. The CDR3 covers 13 residues. The CDR3 DNA reads TGCAGCGTTGGTCTAGCGGGGGGCTACGAGCAGTACTTC. Protein: CSVGLAGGYEQYF.

The chain uses TRBV29-1 and TRBJ1-5, with D possibly being TRBD1 (5 bases). The CDR3 runs 12 residues. Trimming took off 4 bases at V and 5 bases at J, with 9 bases between the two ends. Germline V CDR1 and CDR2: SQVTM, ANQGSEA. DNA of the CDR3: TGCAGCGTTGGAACAGGAGATCAGCCCCAGCATTTT. The encoded protein is CSVGTGDQPQHF.

The rearrangement joins TRBV4-1 to TRBJ2-5; weak D call: TRBD1 (5 bases). The germline gives CDR1 MGHRA, CDR2 YSYEKL. The germline V and J ends were trimmed by 4 bases and 0 bases, with 12 bases remaining between them. The CDR3 covers 15 residues. CDR3 amino acids: CASSPPGRDQETQYF. DNA for the CDR3: TGCGCCAGCAGCCCCCCCGGCAGGGACCAAGAGACCCAGTACTTC.

J is TRBJ2-7 and V is TRBV30, with 12 positions matching TRBD2. Germline V gene data show CDR1 as GTSNPN and CDR2 as SVGIG (reference sequence). With 4 bases clipped from V and 4 bases from J, the junction kept 11 bases outside the gene matches. The CDR3 has 16 residues. DNA of the CDR3: TGTGCCTGGAAAGCTAGCGGGAGGGCCAGTTATTACGAGCAGTACTTC. Its translation: CAWKASGRASYYEQYF.

The chain has TRBV7-9 and TRBJ2-5, with 8 bases fitting TRBD1. The trim removed 1 base at V and 3 bases at J, leaving 7 bases unmatched. Germline lookup yields CDR1 SEHNR and CDR2 FQNEAQ (reference sequence). The length of the CDR3 is 16 residues. The CDR3: CASSLGVGTGKETQYF. For the CDR3, the DNA is TGTGCCAGCAGCTTAGGGGTGGGGACAGGAAAAGAGACCCAGTACTTC.

This chain connects TRBV11-2 to TRBJ2-7, with a possible D match to TRBD2 (5 bases). This CDR3 comprises 13 residues. V was pared by 4 bases and J by 7 bases, with 14 bases between. The germline gives CDR1 SGHAT, CDR2 FQNNGV. Here the CDR3 reads CASSSGRREEQYF. CDR3 sequence (DNA): TGTGCCAGCAGCTCAGGACGACGGGAAGAGCAGTACTTC. The full variable domain, in which reference TRBV11-2 and TRBJ2-7 provide the parts outside the CDR3, is EAGVAQSPRYKIIEKRQSVAFWCNPISGHATLYWYQQILGQGPKLLIQFQNNGVVDDSQLPKDRFSAERLKGVDSTLKIQPAKLEDSAVYLCASSSGRREEQYFGPGTRLTVT.

The chain carries TRBV29-1 and TRBJ2-2; 7 bases map to TRBD1. CDR3 size: 14 residues. V dropped 6 bases and J dropped 0; count of bases not matched to a gene: 4. Per germline, CDR1 SQVTM and CDR2 ANQGSEA. CDR3 residues: CSVSGQANTGELFF. The CDR3 region has the DNA TGCAGCGTCTCAGGACAGGCGAACACCGGGGAGCTGTTTTTT.

The chain has TRBV7-2 and TRBJ1-5, with D perhaps TRBD1 (6 bases). The V gene's germline CDR1 is SGHTA and CDR2 FQGNSA. Trimming stripped 5 bases from V and 4 bases from J, with 18 bases between. The CDR3 is 16 amino acids. The CDR3, as DNA: TGTGCCAGCAGCCCCCGGGGACATTCGAGGAATCAGCCCCAGCATTTT. Encoded protein: CASSPRGHSRNQPQHF.

This chain connects TRBV6-5 to TRBJ1-5; 7 bases are shared with TRBD1. V gave up 6 bases and J gave up 1 base; unmatched junction bases: 6. Germline CDR1 and CDR2: MNHEY and SVGAGI. The CDR3 length is 15 residues. CDR3 nucleotide sequence: TGTGCCAGCAGGGAGGGGGCTTTGAGCAATCAGCCCCAGCATTTT. This gives the protein CASREGALSNQPQHF.

The chain combines TRBV19 with TRBJ1-2, with a possible D match to TRBD1 (6 bases). Germline V lookup: CDR1 LNHDA, CDR2 SQIVND (reference sequence). The CDR3 loop spans 12 amino acids. V lost 7 bases and J 7 bases, leaving 13 bases between the germline ends. DNA for the CDR3: TGTGCCAGTACCCTCAGGGGCGGTGGCTACACCTTC. Its protein product is CASTLRGGGYTF.

The chain recombines TRBV6-6 with TRBJ1-2, with TRBD1 matching over 7 bases. V trimming: 2 bases; J trimming: 8 bases; junction bases outside the gene matches: 2. The CDR3 consists of 12 residues. CDR1 MNHNY and CDR2 SVGAGI come from the germline V gene (reference sequence). CDR3 bases: TGTGCCAGCAGTTACGAAGGGGGCGGCTACACCTTC. Amino acids: CASSYEGGGYTF.

The rearrangement joins TRBV9 to TRBJ2-7; a possible D gene is TRBD2 (5 bases). The CDR3 extends over 15 amino acids. Germline CDR1 reads SGDLS; CDR2 reads YYNGEE. The ends were cut back, 4 bases at V and 1 base at J, with 15 bases in the middle. CDR3 sequence (DNA): TGTGCCAGCAGCCCCCGTTCAAGGGAGTCCTACGAGCAGTACTTC. This translates into CASSPRSRESYEQYF.